Here is one T cell receptor (beta chain) with its context. Its antigen is as yet unknown. The entry originates in a study of cytomegalovirus exposure and HLA in healthy donors. Study-wide results and caveats: A later analysis reported that several of the most significant clusters appeared to be linked to common viral pathogens, among them Epstein-Barr virus.

PCR involved 60 Vbeta and 13 Jbeta primers. Sequencing used immunoSEQ multiplex PCR; TCRdb keeps in-frame clones, though not all of them. The sample carries some 140,000 clones, 65% to 70% recorded once. V lost 4 bases and J lost 5; bases outside the gene matches: 2. This CDR3 comprises 14 residues. Germline-derived CDR1 and CDR2 are MNHEY and SVGAGI. The V gene is TRBV6-5, the J gene TRBJ1-5, with 10 bases fitting TRBD1. The source is a human donor in good health. The specimen sequenced was PBMCs. CDR3 nucleotides: TGTGCCAGCAGTTCGGACAGGGGGGATCAGCCCCAGCATTTT. Its translation is CASSSDRGDQPQHF.